The rows below give T cell receptor beta chains drawn from one sample of a study of T cells expressing NK-cell markers. TCRdb re-analyzed the 5' RACE reads; it lists each CDR3 protein once, without DNA. The sample totals about 260,000 distinct CDR3 sequences. Sequenced input: blood T cells: a sorted CD56 or NKG2C T cell subset, CD4+ or CD8+ T cells, or bulk PBMC T cells (not recorded which). These receptors all stem from a woman aged 18-70 years in good health. The CDR3 runs from the conserved cysteine through the conserved F or W. Each record gives: J gene, V gene, CDR3 protein.

TRBJ2-2,TRBV12-3/TRBV12-4,CASSPGTGNTGELFF
TRBJ2-1,TRBV4-2,CASSPQGGGNNEQFF
TRBJ2-5,TRBV18,CASSPRRGGAETQYF
TRBJ2-3,TRBV2,CASTSQRVGTDTQYF
TRBJ2-2,TRBV20-1,CSATFPEGADTGELFF
TRBJ2-3,TRBV2,CASTLALAQYF
TRBJ1-1,TRBV11-2,CASSLDNVMNTEAFF
TRBJ2-7,TRBV4-2,CASSLGAGGDYEQYF
TRBJ2-3,TRBV12-3/TRBV12-4,CASSITSGRFADTQYF
TRBJ2-7,TRBV10-3,CAISGGQGAYEQYF
TRBJ1-2,TRBV5-1,CASSLPGSDYGYTF
TRBJ2-3,TRBV19,CASSIQANTDTQYF
TRBJ2-3,TRBV7-2,CASSTWGGSTDTQYF
TRBJ1-5,TRBV5-6,CASSFGAAAQHF
TRBJ2-7,TRBV29-1,CSAYPGPRDEQYF
TRBJ2-5,TRBV24-1,CATSDNEGLAGKETQYF
TRBJ1-2,TRBV4-2,CASSQGQADNYGYTF
TRBJ2-1,TRBV24-1,CATSDSYGTGAIDEQFF
TRBJ1-5,TRBV5-1,CASSLEGFGQPQHF
TRBJ2-3,TRBV20-1,CSARALGSDTQYF
TRBJ1-1,TRBV23-1,CASSQSRSRAKNTEAFF
TRBJ2-3,TRBV5-6,CASSLAAGGTDTQYF
TRBJ1-5,TRBV20-1,CSALTGGRDQPQHF
TRBJ2-4,TRBV20-1,CSARPGAKNIQYF
TRBJ1-2,TRBV19,CASRDRGRDNYGYTF
TRBJ2-7,TRBV6-2/TRBV6-3,CASSRTGTEQYF
TRBJ2-2,TRBV5-1,CASSHRAPGELFF
TRBJ1-2,TRBV30,CAWDRSSNYGYTF
TRBJ2-1,TRBV7-2,CASSERGVKVGQFF
TRBJ2-3,TRBV28,CASSLGGPTDTQYF
TRBJ2-1,TRBV12-3/TRBV12-4,CASRPDKVRWEQFF
TRBJ1-2,TRBV5-1,CASSLYTGDSNYGYTF